One and the same sample provided the 27 T cell receptor beta chains below, sequenced in a study of siplizumab effects on memory and regulatory T cells. Clones were sequenced by immunoSEQ multiplex PCR, and TCRdb holds only the in-frame ones, with some missing. The table lists 90,000 to 110,000 clones, just over 90% of them singletons. Sequencing was done on a sample of CD4+ T cells sorted from blood. The origin of the receptors is a human donor in good health.

The chain links TRBV9 to TRBJ2-7, with 9 bases matching TRBD1. Trimming cost V 2 bases and J 5 bases; bases outside gene matches: 5. CDR1 SGDLS and CDR2 YYNGEE come from the germline V gene. This CDR3 region has 14 residues. CDR3: CASSVGTGRHEQYF. For the CDR3, the DNA is TGTGCCAGCAGCGTTGGGACAGGGAGGCACGAGCAGTACTTC.

This chain links TRBV7-8 with TRBJ2-7; D possibly corresponds to TRBD2 (6 bases). The CDR3 is 16 residues long. With 3 bases removed from V and 1 base from J, the gap between germline ends came to 16 bases. Germline CDR1 SGHVS, CDR2 FQNEAQ. Written as DNA, the CDR3 is TGTGCCAGCAGCTTGAGGGGACGGGACTCATCCTACGAGCAGTACTTC. Protein: CASSLRGRDSSYEQYF.

DNA of the CDR3: TGTGCCAGCAGCGCCTTAGCGGGAGTGATCGGGGAGCTGTTTTTT. It encodes CASSALAGVIGELFF. V usage is TRBV11-3 and J usage is TRBJ2-2; 9 bases match TRBD2. Germline loops: CDR1 SGHNT, CDR2 YENEEA. J lost 7 bases, V lost 5 bases, and 8 bases had no gene match. The CDR3 contains 15 residues.

The chain uses TRBV10-1 and TRBJ1-2; D is perhaps TRBD1 (6 bases). Germline V gives CDR1 WNHNN, CDR2 SYGVQD (reference sequence). Between the trimmed V and J ends, which lost 8 bases and 0 bases, there was a span of 19 bases. This CDR3 contains 16 residues. CDR3 bases: TGCGCCAGCCCCCCAGGCACAGGGAGAACTAACTATGGCTACACCTTC. This codes for CASPPGTGRTNYGYTF.

This clone appeared once. The CDR3 coding sequence is TGTGCCAGCAGTGGCCCAGGGAGGAATGAGCAGTTCTTC. This sequence encodes CASSGPGRNEQFF. This sequence joins TRBV25-1 and TRBJ2-1; TRBD2 might be the D (6 bases). Trimming removed 4 bases from V and 7 bases from J, with 11 bases in between. Germline CDR1 and CDR2: MGHDK and SYGVNS. The CDR3 spans 13 residues.

This clone showed up just once. The J gene is TRBJ1-4, the V gene TRBV20-1; D ambiguous. Looked up from germline, CDR1 is DFQATT and CDR2 is SNEGSKA (reference sequence). This CDR3 has 10 amino acids. The germline V and J ends were trimmed by 4 bases and 8 bases, with 5 bases remaining between them. CDR3 amino acids: CSAKQEKLFF. The CDR3 DNA is TGCAGTGCTAAACAAGAAAAACTGTTTTTT.

This rearrangement joins TRBV2 to TRBJ1-4; 7 positions agree with TRBD1. The length of the CDR3 is 15 residues. CDR1 is SNHLY, CDR2 FYNNEI, per germline. With V trimmed by 4 bases and J by 7 bases, 9 bases remained unmatched. DNA for the CDR3: TGTGCCAGCAGTGTAGGATTTGGGACAGCTGAAAAACTGTTTTTT. It encodes CASSVGFGTAEKLFF.

The chain links TRBV27 to TRBJ2-2; tentative D call: TRBD2 (6 bases). The CDR3 loop spans 15 amino acids. Germline CDR1 reads MNHEY; CDR2 reads SMNVEV (reference sequence). V lost 3 bases and J lost 2, with 10 bases in between. The CDR3 is CASSFWGVNTGELFF. Written as DNA, the CDR3 is TGTGCCAGCAGTTTTTGGGGGGTCAACACCGGGGAGCTGTTTTTT.

The J gene is TRBJ2-7, the V gene TRBV6-6; 7 positions agree with TRBD2. The V segment lost 0 bases and the J segment 5 bases; nucleotides outside the gene matches: 10. Germline CDR1 reads MNHNY; CDR2 reads SVGAGI (reference sequence). The CDR3 spans 16 residues. CDR3 bases: TGTGCCAGCAGTTACTCGAGATCCGGGAGGAAAGACGAGCAGTACTTC. Amino acid sequence: CASSYSRSGRKDEQYF.

The rearrangement uses TRBV19 and TRBJ1-2, with D possibly being TRBD1 (6 bases). Trimming cost V 5 bases and J 7 bases, with 17 bases left between them. Germline V CDR1 and CDR2: LNHDA, SQIVND (reference sequence). The CDR3 totals 14 residues. CDR3 sequence (DNA): TGTGCCAGTAGTCGGGGCAGGGGTATTTCTGGCTACACCTTC. It translates to CASSRGRGISGYTF.

This chain joins TRBV10-3 and TRBJ2-1; 9 bases are a match to TRBD1. Losses at the gene ends were 2 bases for V and 3 bases for J; bases not matched to a gene: 8. From germline, CDR1 is ENHRY and CDR2 SYGVKD. The CDR3 runs 17 residues. CDR3 protein: CAISEQPGQGFYNEQFF. The CDR3 DNA follows: TGTGCCATCAGTGAGCAGCCGGGACAGGGTTTCTACAATGAGCAGTTCTTC.

The rearrangement joins TRBV5-4 to TRBJ2-3; D might be TRBD1 or TRBD2, each matching 5 bases. CDR1 and CDR2 (germline): SGHNT, YYREEE (reference sequence). The CDR3 spans 15 residues. Deletions cut 0 bases from V and 3 bases from J, with 11 bases between. CDR3 region: CASSLDPGRTDTQYF. DNA for the CDR3: TGTGCCAGCAGCTTGGACCCGGGACGGACAGATACGCAGTATTTT.

This sequence joins TRBV9 and TRBJ2-7, with TRBD2 matching 9 bases. This CDR3 region has 15 residues. Germline CDR1 SGDLS, CDR2 YYNGEE. V trimming: 4 bases; J trimming: 1 base; junction bases outside the gene matches: 6. CDR3 in amino acids: CASSPRTSASYEQYF. CDR3 sequence (DNA): TGTGCCAGCAGCCCTCGGACTAGCGCTTCCTACGAGCAGTACTTC.

The chain recombines TRBV4-1 with TRBJ1-2; the D gene is possibly TRBD1 (5 bases). The ends were cut back, 0 bases at V and 7 bases at J, with 18 bases in the middle. Germline V gene sequence: CDR1 MGHRA, CDR2 YSYEKL. This CDR3 is built from 16 residues. CDR3 in amino acids: CASSQDTRGPRGGYTF. CDR3 DNA: TGCGCCAGCAGCCAAGATACTAGGGGCCCAAGGGGTGGCTACACCTTC.

This chain connects TRBV7-9 to TRBJ1-1, with D uncertain. The CDR3 spans 14 residues. Germline V gene sequence: CDR1 SEHNR, CDR2 FQNEAQ (reference sequence). V lost 1 base and J lost 4, with 10 bases in between. This CDR3 is CASSLDAGFTEAFF. For the CDR3, the DNA is TGTGCCAGCAGCTTAGATGCAGGTTTCACTGAAGCTTTCTTT.

The chain couples TRBV7-9 to TRBJ1-1; D not resolved. Between the trimmed V and J ends, which lost 8 bases and 4 bases, there was a span of 17 bases. Germline assignment: CDR1 SEHNR and CDR2 FQNEAQ (reference sequence). CDR3 length: 14 amino acids. CDR3 DNA sequence: TGTGCCAGCCTCCCCTCAGGATATCTCACTGAAGCTTTCTTT. It translates to CASLPSGYLTEAFF.

In this sample, this clone turned up a few times. The chain employs TRBV27 and TRBJ1-1; no definite D call. There are 13 residues in the CDR3. The ends were cut back, 5 bases at V and 10 bases at J, with 17 bases in the middle. Germline V gene data show CDR1 as MNHEY and CDR2 as SMNVEV (reference sequence). For the CDR3, the DNA is TGTGCCAGCAGTCCGTCGGACGGTAGAAGAGCTTTCTTT. As protein: CASSPSDGRRAFF.

The rearrangement uses TRBV18 and TRBJ1-1; D unresolved. The CDR3 is 14 amino acids. In germline, CDR1 is KGHSH, CDR2 LQKENI. The V and J ends lost 3 bases and 1 base respectively, with 9 bases between them. The CDR3 region is CASSPGLRNTEAFF. Written as DNA, the CDR3 is TGTGCCAGCTCACCCGGTCTGAGGAACACTGAAGCTTTCTTT.

The chain uses TRBV6-5 and TRBJ1-2; no reliable D call. Germline V gene lookup returns CDR1 MNHEY and CDR2 SVGAGI. Trimming left V 5 bases short and J 8 bases short, with 12 bases between. The CDR3 has 12 residues. The CDR3 DNA follows: TGTGCCAGCAGTGAGGCCCGAGGAGGCTACACCTTC. As protein: CASSEARGGYTF.

The rearrangement links TRBV9 to TRBJ2-7; no definite D call. Germline loops: CDR1 SGDLS, CDR2 YYNGEE. The length of the CDR3 is 15 residues. The V and J ends lost 0 bases and 0 bases respectively, with 10 bases between them. CDR3 amino acids: CASSVGLPDSYEQYF. CDR3 bases: TGTGCCAGCAGCGTAGGCCTACCCGACTCCTACGAGCAGTACTTC.

The rearrangement uses TRBV2 and TRBJ1-1, with D unresolved. Germline V lookup: CDR1 SNHLY, CDR2 FYNNEI. Trimming shortened V by 6 bases and J by 6 bases, and 14 bases separated the two germline ends. This CDR3 is 13 amino acids long. The CDR3 is CASSEEYSAEAFF. The CDR3 region has the DNA TGTGCCAGCAGCGAGGAGTATTCGGCTGAAGCTTTCTTT.

This CDR3 is CASRPGTGGNTEAFF. The CDR3 DNA reads as TGTGCCAGCAGACCCGGGACAGGGGGGAACACTGAAGCTTTCTTT. The chain joins TRBV7-9 to TRBJ1-1; 11 bases align to TRBD1. This CDR3 region has 15 residues. Germline-derived CDR1 and CDR2 are SEHNR and FQNEAQ (reference sequence). The V and J ends lost 6 bases and 1 base, in that order; junction bases with no gene match: 4.

The genes are TRBV6-6 and TRBJ1-3; D is ambiguous. The CDR3 covers 15 residues. V shed 5 bases and J shed 3 bases, with 14 bases lying between them. Germline lookup yields CDR1 MNHNY and CDR2 SVGAGI (reference sequence). CDR3 sequence (DNA): TGTGCCAGCAGTCCTTTGTCGGGCCATGGAAACACCATATATTTT. Amino acids: CASSPLSGHGNTIYF.

The CDR3 DNA reads as TGTGCCAGCAGCTTAATCAGGGTTCAAGAGACCCAGTACTTC. This encodes CASSLIRVQETQYF. V gene TRBV11-2 combines with J gene TRBJ2-5; D perhaps matches TRBD1 (5 bases). CDR1 SGHAT and CDR2 FQNNGV come from the germline V gene. V lost 2 bases and J lost 2, with 9 bases in between. This CDR3 has 14 residues.

The rearrangement joins TRBV6-1 to TRBJ1-6; 7 bases are shared with TRBD1. In germline, CDR1 is MNHNS, CDR2 SASEGT. The CDR3 totals 14 residues. The V gene end was trimmed by 2 bases and the J gene end by 7 bases; junction bases not matched to a gene: 2. The CDR3 spells CASSERDRNSPLHF. Here the CDR3 DNA reads TGTGCCAGCAGTGAACGGGACAGAAATTCACCCCTCCACTTT.

The V and J genes are TRBV6-5 and TRBJ1-1, with 7 bases fitting TRBD1. There are 14 residues in the CDR3. V shed 6 bases, J shed 1 base, and the junction held 5 bases outside the gene matches. The germline V gene encodes CDR1 MNHEY and CDR2 SVGAGI. The CDR3: CASSRGGTNTEAFF. CDR3 nucleotides: TGTGCCAGCAGCCGAGGGGGCACGAACACTGAAGCTTTCTTT.

The V and J genes are TRBV9 and TRBJ1-1; D is uncertain. The CDR3 totals 14 residues. Germline V gives CDR1 SGDLS, CDR2 YYNGEE. The V end was cut by 0 bases, the J end by 1 base, with 7 bases between. The CDR3 DNA reads as TGTGCCAGCAGCGTAGAGTACCGGAACACTGAAGCTTTCTTT. It codes for CASSVEYRNTEAFF.